Below are 11 T cell receptor beta chains sequenced from a single sample in a study of T cell repertoires in cytomegalovirus infection. TCRdb reprocessed the reads with MiXCR, giving one entry per CDR3 protein. The sample shows more than 150,000 distinct CDR3 sequences, about 20% of them seen only once. Sequencing was carried out using PBMCs. These receptors were taken from a human donor in good health (CMV status not recorded). Some clones in this sample may be carry-over from other donors' samples.

The chain combines TRBV7-8 with TRBJ2-7; 8 nucleotides align to TRBD1. Germline CDR1 SGHVS, CDR2 FQNEAQ. Trimming at V came to 3 bases and at J to 2 bases, leaving 12 bases not matched to a gene. CDR3 length: 17 amino acids. DNA of the CDR3: TGTGCCAGCAGCTTCCCAAACTTGGGGGACAGGACCTACGAGCAGTACTTC. This translates into CASSFPNLGDRTYEQYF.

The chain uses TRBV12-3 or TRBV12-4 and TRBJ2-1; 7 positions agree with TRBD2. CDR3 length: 16 residues. Trimming took 5 bases from V and 6 from J; bases not matched to a gene: 13. Written as DNA, the CDR3 is TGTGCCAGCAGTGTTACCGGACTAGGAGGACCCAATGAGCAGTTCTTC. Protein product: CASSVTGLGGPNEQFF.

This chain joins TRBV7-3 and TRBJ2-1, with D perhaps TRBD1 (5 bases). This CDR3 spans 14 amino acids. The V end was cut by 3 bases, the J end by 10 bases, with 16 bases between. From germline, CDR1 is SGHTA and CDR2 FQGTGA. CDR3 protein: CASSFQGLGMEQFF. CDR3 bases: TGTGCCAGCAGCTTTCAGGGCCTGGGTATGGAGCAGTTCTTC.

This clonotype has at least ten counts. The chain couples TRBV7-9 to TRBJ1-1, with a possible D match to TRBD1 (5 bases). Germline CDR1 reads SEHNR; CDR2 reads FQNEAQ (reference sequence). The V end was cut by 5 bases, the J end by 4 bases, with 8 bases between. CDR3 size: 12 residues. CDR3 nucleotides: TGTGCCAGCAGCCCAAGGGGCACTGAAGCTTTCTTT. Its protein is CASSPRGTEAFF. Supplemented by reference TRBV7-9 and TRBJ1-1, the full variable domain reads DTGVSQNPRHKITKRGQNVTFRCDPISEHNRLYWYRQTLGQGPEFLTYFQNEAQLEKSRLLSDRFSAERPKGSFSTLEIQRTEQGDSAMYLCASSPRGTEAFFGQGTRLTVV.

This clonotype was picked up many times. This chain joins TRBV12-3 or TRBV12-4 and TRBJ1-6; TRBD1 agrees at 7 bases. Unmatched junction bases numbered 5, after V lost 4 bases and J lost 5 bases. The length of the CDR3 is 15 residues. CDR3 sequence: CASSSRDSHNSPLHF. Here the CDR3 DNA reads TGTGCCAGCAGTTCCAGGGACAGCCATAATTCACCCCTCCACTTT.

This clonotype was picked up a small number of times. CDR3 sequence (DNA): TGTGCCAGCAGCTGGACAATAGCTAACTATGGCTACACCTTC. This encodes CASSWTIANYGYTF. V and J are TRBV7-9 and TRBJ1-2, with D tentatively TRBD1 (5 bases). Germline CDR1 is SEHNR and CDR2 is FQNEAQ (reference sequence). V dropped 4 bases and J dropped 0 bases, with 9 bases sitting between them. The CDR3 is made up of 14 amino acids.

This clonotype was seen many times. The gene calls are TRBV25-1 and TRBJ1-1, with D unresolved. Trimming took 2 bases from V and 12 from J, leaving 7 bases between them. This CDR3 has 10 residues. Germline V gene lookup returns CDR1 MGHDK and CDR2 SYGVNS. The CDR3 reads CASSERMTFF. CDR3 sequence (DNA): TGTGCCAGCAGTGAACGTATGACTTTCTTT.

The chain has TRBV12-3 or TRBV12-4 and TRBJ1-2; D is undetermined. V shed 4 bases and J shed 7 bases, with 19 bases lying between them. The CDR3 runs 15 residues. In DNA, the CDR3 is TGTGCCAGCAGTTCCCCTGAGAACCCGAGCAGTGGCTACACCTTC. Protein product: CASSSPENPSSGYTF.

This clonotype was detected only a few times. V usage is TRBV20-1 and J usage is TRBJ1-1, with unresolved D. The CDR3 covers 12 residues. Germline CDR1 reads DFQATT; CDR2 reads SNEGSKA (reference sequence). The V end lost 4 bases, the J end lost 3 bases, and 9 bases lay between the germline ends. The CDR3 sequence: CSAMEVDTEAFF. The DNA of the CDR3 is TGCAGTGCTATGGAGGTAGACACTGAAGCTTTCTTT.

The chain recombines TRBV24-1 with TRBJ1-1; the D is unclear. Germline loops: CDR1 KGHDR, CDR2 SFDVKD. The CDR3 has 11 residues. V shed 7 bases and J shed 8 bases, with 10 bases lying between them. The CDR3 DNA reads TGTGCCACCAGCGCAGGAATAGAAGCTTTCTTT. Its protein is CATSAGIEAFF.

This clonotype was seen more than once but under ten times. The gene calls are TRBV29-1 and TRBJ2-1, with 11 nucleotides matching TRBD2. Trimming removed 4 bases from V and 10 bases from J; junction bases left unmatched: 9. Germline CDR1 and CDR2: SQVTM and ANQGSEA. This CDR3 region has 14 residues. DNA of the CDR3: TGCAGCGTTGGGGTAGCGGGAGGGCCGGGGGAGCAGTTCTTC. Its translation is CSVGVAGGPGEQFF.